One sample yielded the 5 T cell receptor beta chains listed below, sequenced in a study of radiotherapy plus CTLA-4 blockade in lung cancer. Measured with immunoSEQ multiplex PCR; TCRdb has only the in-frame clones, and not every one. Of 45,000 to 55,000 clones in the sample, approximately 79% were seen once. The specimen was peripheral blood, collected from a patient treated with radiotherapy plus ipilimumab. The receptors originated from a human donor with non-small cell lung cancer who had a partial response to radiotherapy plus ipilimumab.

This chain uses TRBV19 with TRBJ1-1, with TRBD1 identical over 7 bases. Germline CDR1 reads LNHDA; CDR2 reads SQIVND (reference sequence). J was trimmed by 5 bases and V by 7 bases; bases with no gene match: 10. The CDR3 runs 14 residues. In nucleotides, the CDR3 is TGTGCCAGTACCACAGGGGCCTTGGGGACTGAAGCTTTCTTT. It specifies CASTTGALGTEAFF. Together with reference TRBV19 and TRBJ1-1, the CDR3 gives the full variable domain: DGGITQSPKYLFRKEGQNVTLSCEQNLNHDAMYWYRQDPGQGLRLIYYSQIVNDFQKGDIAEGYSVSREKKESFPLTVTSAQKNPTAFYLCASTTGALGTEAFFGQGTRLTVV.

The chain employs TRBV11-2 and TRBJ2-5; TRBD1 aligns across 7 bases. The J segment lost 1 base and the V segment lost 5 bases, leaving 7 bases of the junction unmatched. Looked up from germline, CDR1 is SGHAT and CDR2 is FQNNGV. The CDR3 covers 15 residues. The CDR3 spells CASSPGTVTQETQYF. In nucleotides, the CDR3 is TGTGCCAGCAGCCCAGGGACAGTGACCCAAGAGACCCAGTACTTC.

The chain carries TRBV4-1 and TRBJ2-2; 8 bases map to TRBD2. This CDR3 has 17 amino acids. With V trimmed by 0 bases and J by 9 bases, 12 bases remained unmatched. Germline lookup yields CDR1 MGHRA and CDR2 YSYEKL. The CDR3 loop is CASSQDQASGYSRELFF. The DNA for the CDR3 is TGCGCCAGCAGCCAAGATCAGGCTAGCGGGTATTCCCGGGAGCTGTTTTTT.

This chain links TRBV5-6 with TRBJ2-2; a weak D match, TRBD1 (6 bases). From germline, CDR1 is SGHDT and CDR2 YYEEEE. V lost 0 bases and J lost 6, with 9 bases in between. The CDR3 contains 14 residues. In DNA form, the CDR3 reads TGTGCCAGCAGCTTGGTTAGGGGGTCCGGGGAGCTGTTTTTT. It codes for CASSLVRGSGELFF.

The chain combines TRBV2 with TRBJ1-1; D is undetermined. Germline V gene data show CDR1 as SNHLY and CDR2 as FYNNEI. The CDR3 length is 13 residues. The ends were cut back, 8 bases at V and 1 base at J, with 11 bases in the middle. The DNA of the CDR3 is TGTGCCAGCCAGACTGAGCCGAACACTGAAGCTTTCTTT. It is translated as CASQTEPNTEAFF.